The 24 T cell receptor beta chains below were found in one sample sequenced in a study of cytomegalovirus exposure and HLA in healthy donors. The data were produced by immunoSEQ multiplex PCR, yet TCRdb's version contains in-frame clones alone and is incomplete. Altogether 200,000 to 250,000 clones are present, 70% to 90% being singletons, with the ten largest covering around 5.6%. Sample: PBMCs. The receptors shown here come from a woman aged 18 to 35 in good health and CMV-seronegative.

This chain links TRBV2 with TRBJ2-5; 11 nucleotides match TRBD1. Unmatched junction bases numbered 14, after V lost 10 bases and J lost 4 bases. The CDR3 consists of 16 residues. From germline, CDR1 is SNHLY and CDR2 FYNNEI. CDR3 amino acids: CATEAGTGGGRETQYF. The CDR3 region has the DNA TGTGCCACCGAGGCCGGGACAGGGGGAGGGCGAGAGACCCAGTACTTC.

CDR3 protein: CASSFGQTGNTIYF. The DNA of the CDR3 is TGCGCCAGCAGCTTTGGACAGACTGGAAACACCATATATTTT. The genes are TRBV5-1 and TRBJ1-3; D is perhaps TRBD1 (6 bases). CDR1 and CDR2 from the germline V gene are SGHRS and YFSETQ. Trimming stripped 2 bases from V and 2 bases from J, with 8 bases between. The length of the CDR3 is 14 residues.

The CDR3 is CASSLSGSTDTQYF. CDR3 sequence (DNA): TGTGCCAGCAGCCTTTCAGGGTCCACAGATACGCAGTATTTT. This chain joins TRBV7-9 and TRBJ2-3, with a possible D match to TRBD1 (5 bases). Germline V gives CDR1 SEHNR, CDR2 FQNEAQ (reference sequence). V lost 5 bases and J lost 2, with 11 bases in between. This CDR3 has 14 amino acids.

The chain carries TRBV7-9 and TRBJ2-7; 7 bases align to TRBD1. This CDR3 is 15 amino acids long. Germline V gives CDR1 SEHNR, CDR2 FQNEAQ (reference sequence). Trimming at V came to 5 bases and at J to 0 bases, leaving 7 bases not matched to a gene. The CDR3 here is CASSPQGESSYEQYF. CDR3 DNA sequence: TGTGCCAGCAGCCCTCAGGGGGAAAGCTCCTACGAGCAGTACTTC. Based on the CDR3 plus reference TRBV7-9 and TRBJ2-7, the full variable domain is DTGVSQNPRHKITKRGQNVTFRCDPISEHNRLYWYRQTLGQGPEFLTYFQNEAQLEKSRLLSDRFSAERPKGSFSTLEIQRTEQGDSAMYLCASSPQGESSYEQYFGPGTRLTVT.

Many counts were recorded for this clone. The chain recombines TRBV6-1 with TRBJ1-2; 9 nucleotides agree with TRBD1. Trimming took 6 bases from V and 5 from J; bases not matched to a gene: 7. From germline, CDR1 is MNHNS and CDR2 SASEGT. The length of the CDR3 is 14 residues. The CDR3 DNA reads as TGTGCCAGCAGGGCGGACAGGGGAGGTTATGGCTACACCTTC. Protein product: CASRADRGGYGYTF.

The V gene is TRBV9, the J gene TRBJ2-3; TRBD1 or TRBD2 may be the D gene (5 bases each). Germline assignment: CDR1 SGDLS and CDR2 YYNGEE. The V gene lost 6 bases and the J gene lost 2 bases, with 16 bases spanning the gap. The CDR3 covers 15 residues. CDR3 bases: TGTGCCAGCACCTCGGGGCCCGTAAACACAGATACGCAGTATTTT. Encoded protein: CASTSGPVNTDTQYF.

V is TRBV14 and J is TRBJ1-1; no firm D call. The germline CDR1 and CDR2 sequences are SGHDN and FVKESK. The CDR3 spans 13 residues. V shed 4 bases and J shed 1 base, with 7 bases lying between them. Written as DNA, the CDR3 is TGTGCCAGCAGCCGAGGCCCGAACACTGAAGCTTTCTTT. Protein sequence: CASSRGPNTEAFF.

The chain uses TRBV28 and TRBJ2-7; no clear D. The CDR3 is 12 residues long. CDR1 and CDR2 (germline): MDHEN, SYDVKM. The ends were cut back, 7 bases at V and 4 bases at J, with 11 bases in the middle. The DNA for the CDR3 is TGTGCCAGCATGAGTGATCGGTACGAGCAGTACTTC. Translating gives CASMSDRYEQYF.

V usage is TRBV28 and J usage is TRBJ1-4; D uncertain. Germline V gene lookup returns CDR1 MDHEN and CDR2 SYDVKM. V lost 8 bases and J 4 bases, leaving 11 bases between the germline ends. The CDR3 runs to 13 residues. This chain's CDR3 is CASGDTNNEKLFF. DNA for the CDR3: TGTGCCAGCGGAGACACTAATAATGAAAAACTGTTTTTT.

CDR3 sequence: CASSFLAGGPYEQYF. Here the CDR3 DNA reads TGTGCCAGCAGTTTCTTAGCGGGAGGCCCCTACGAGCAGTACTTC. The V gene is TRBV28, the J gene TRBJ2-7; TRBD2 aligns across 10 bases. The germline V gene encodes CDR1 MDHEN and CDR2 SYDVKM. Trimming took 3 bases from V and 2 from J; bases not matched to a gene: 4. The CDR3 is 15 amino acids.

The chain has TRBV9 and TRBJ1-1; D uncertain. Trimming cost V 4 bases and J 1 base, with 11 bases left between them. The CDR3 is 14 amino acids. Germline V gene data show CDR1 as SGDLS and CDR2 as YYNGEE. CDR3 sequence: CASSKSASNTEAFF. The CDR3 DNA sequence: TGTGCCAGCAGCAAATCAGCGTCGAACACTGAAGCTTTCTTT.

The genes are TRBV6-1 and TRBJ2-5; D assignment may be TRBD1 or TRBD2 (5 bases each). CDR3 length equals 15 residues. V dropped 4 bases and J dropped 1 base, with 13 bases sitting between them. Germline V lookup: CDR1 MNHNS, CDR2 SASEGT. The CDR3 protein is CASSASPGTQETQYF. DNA for the CDR3: TGTGCCAGCAGTGCATCCCCAGGGACCCAAGAGACCCAGTACTTC.

This chain uses TRBV28 with TRBJ1-2, with D unclear. The germline V gene encodes CDR1 MDHEN and CDR2 SYDVKM. This CDR3 comprises 12 residues. Trimming removed 3 bases from V and 4 bases from J, with 6 bases in between. CDR3 in DNA: TGTGCCAGCAGTTTCTCTACCTATGGCTACACCTTC. It is translated as CASSFSTYGYTF.

The rearrangement joins TRBV6-1 to TRBJ2-1; D possibly corresponds to TRBD1 (5 bases). Looked up from germline, CDR1 is MNHNS and CDR2 is SASEGT. Trimming took off 2 bases at V and 12 bases at J, with 14 bases between the two ends. The CDR3 length is 13 residues. The CDR3 loop is CASSETRGAWQFF. As DNA, the CDR3 is TGTGCCAGCAGTGAAACAAGGGGCGCATGGCAGTTCTTC.

V and J are TRBV28 and TRBJ2-3; 13 nucleotides align to TRBD2. Germline V lookup: CDR1 MDHEN, CDR2 SYDVKM. V was pared by 6 bases and J by 2 bases, with 8 bases of the junction left unmatched. The CDR3 runs to 17 residues. The CDR3 sequence is CASSLPGLAGNTDTQYF. The CDR3 bases are TGTGCCAGCAGCCTTCCGGGACTAGCGGGGAACACAGATACGCAGTATTTT.

The chain uses TRBV5-1 and TRBJ2-1; D unclear. Per the germline V gene, CDR1 is SGHRS and CDR2 is YFSETQ. Trimming stripped 4 bases from V and 4 bases from J, with 12 bases between. The CDR3 has 14 residues. This chain's CDR3 is CASSLGSFYNEQFF. The DNA of the CDR3 is TGCGCCAGCAGCCTGGGGTCATTTTACAATGAGCAGTTCTTC.

This clone has at least ten counts. The DNA for the CDR3 is TGTGCCAGCAGGGGCGGGGGCGGTGAAAAACTGTTTTTT. Protein product: CASRGGGGEKLFF. This chain joins TRBV28 and TRBJ1-4; the D gene is possibly TRBD1 (6 bases). V was cut by 6 bases and J by 7 bases, with 12 bases left in between. This CDR3 contains 13 residues. CDR1 and CDR2 from the germline V gene are MDHEN and SYDVKM.

This chain joins TRBV9 and TRBJ2-1, with TRBD1 identical over 12 bases. Germline CDR1 is SGDLS and CDR2 is YYNGEE. V dropped 2 bases and J dropped 8; count of bases not matched to a gene: 2. The CDR3 totals 14 residues. CDR3 amino acids: CASSVGQGADEQFF. CDR3 nucleotides: TGTGCCAGCAGCGTGGGACAGGGGGCGGATGAGCAGTTCTTC.

CDR3 in DNA: TGTGCCAGCAGGGGGCCGGGACTCACCAATGAGCAGTTCTTC. This translates into CASRGPGLTNEQFF. The chain couples TRBV27 to TRBJ2-1; weak D call: TRBD2 (6 bases). Germline CDR1 reads MNHEY; CDR2 reads SMNVEV (reference sequence). CDR3 length: 14 amino acids. Trimming removed 6 bases from V and 6 bases from J, with 15 bases in between.

The chain links TRBV12-5 to TRBJ1-5, with TRBD1 as a possible D gene (6 bases). Deletions cut 3 bases from V and 1 base from J, with 7 bases between. Germline V gene data show CDR1 as LGHNT and CDR2 as FRNRAP. This CDR3 contains 14 residues. The CDR3 here is CASGFGQSNQPQHF. The CDR3 DNA is TGTGCTAGTGGTTTCGGACAGAGCAATCAGCCCCAGCATTTT.

This chain's CDR3 is CASSFLQGHEQYF. CDR3 coding DNA: TGTGCCAGCAGTTTCCTACAGGGCCACGAGCAGTACTTC. The J gene is TRBJ2-7, the V gene TRBV27; D might be TRBD1 (6 bases). The germline CDR1 and CDR2 sequences are MNHEY and SMNVEV (reference sequence). V dropped 3 bases and J dropped 5 bases, with 11 bases sitting between them. This CDR3 has 13 residues.

The J gene is TRBJ1-5, the V gene TRBV4-1; D is unresolved. Germline CDR1 and CDR2: MGHRA and YSYEKL. This CDR3 contains 13 residues. V lost 0 bases and J 3 bases, leaving 3 bases between the germline ends. CDR3 residues: CASSQDNNQPQHF. CDR3 bases: TGCGCCAGCAGCCAAGATAACAATCAGCCCCAGCATTTT.

The chain carries TRBV5-1 and TRBJ2-7; possibly TRBD2 for D (6 bases). The CDR3 loop spans 14 amino acids. Germline values: CDR1 SGHRS, CDR2 YFSETQ. Trimming stripped 4 bases from V and 0 bases from J, with 11 bases between. The CDR3 bases are TGCGCCAGCAGCAGGGGCGGGGTCTCCTACGAGCAGTACTTC. Amino acid sequence: CASSRGGVSYEQYF.

The V and J genes are TRBV30 and TRBJ1-5; D gene unclear. From germline, CDR1 is GTSNPN and CDR2 SVGIG (reference sequence). The CDR3 totals 16 residues. V was shortened by 3 bases and J by 3 bases, with 18 bases between the two germline ends. CDR3 amino acids: CAWSPNTLRDNQPQHF. In DNA, the CDR3 is TGTGCCTGGAGCCCCAATACACTTAGGGACAATCAGCCCCAGCATTTT.